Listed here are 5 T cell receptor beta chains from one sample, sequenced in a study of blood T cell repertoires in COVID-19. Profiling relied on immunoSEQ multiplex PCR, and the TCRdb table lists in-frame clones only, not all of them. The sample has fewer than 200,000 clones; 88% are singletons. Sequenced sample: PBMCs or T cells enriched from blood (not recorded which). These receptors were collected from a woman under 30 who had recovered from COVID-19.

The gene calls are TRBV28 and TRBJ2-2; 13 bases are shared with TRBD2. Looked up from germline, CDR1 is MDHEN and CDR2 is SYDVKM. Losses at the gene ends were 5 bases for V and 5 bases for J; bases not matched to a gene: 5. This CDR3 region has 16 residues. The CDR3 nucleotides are TGTGCCAGCAGTATACGACTAGCGGGAGGAACCGGGGAGCTGTTTTTT. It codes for CASSIRLAGGTGELFF.

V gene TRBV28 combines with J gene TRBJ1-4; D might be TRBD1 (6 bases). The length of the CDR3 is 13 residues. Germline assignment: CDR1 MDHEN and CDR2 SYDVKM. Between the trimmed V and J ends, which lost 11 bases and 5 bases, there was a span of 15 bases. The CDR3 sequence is CAARGGVNEKLFF. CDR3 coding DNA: TGTGCCGCGAGGGGGGGCGTAAATGAAAAACTGTTTTTT.

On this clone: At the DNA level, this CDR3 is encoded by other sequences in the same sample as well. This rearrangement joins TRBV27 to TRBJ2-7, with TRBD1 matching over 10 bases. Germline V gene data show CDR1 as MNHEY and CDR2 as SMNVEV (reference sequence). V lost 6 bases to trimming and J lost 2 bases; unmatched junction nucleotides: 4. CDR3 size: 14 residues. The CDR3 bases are TGTGCCAGCAGCCTCGGACAGGGGGCCTACGAGCAGTACTTC. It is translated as CASSLGQGAYEQYF.

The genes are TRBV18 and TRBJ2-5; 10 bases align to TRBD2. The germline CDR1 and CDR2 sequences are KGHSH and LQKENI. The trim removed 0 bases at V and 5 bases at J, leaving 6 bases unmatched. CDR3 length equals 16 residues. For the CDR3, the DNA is TGTGCCAGCTCACCACCGAGGACTAGCGGAGGGGAGACCCAGTACTTC. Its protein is CASSPPRTSGGETQYF.

CDR3 DNA: TGCAGCGTTGGGCAGGAAGTCGACGCCGATGGCTACACCTTC. Protein sequence: CSVGQEVDADGYTF. The rearrangement joins TRBV29-1 to TRBJ1-2; D remains unclear. The CDR3 contains 14 residues. Germline CDR1 SQVTM, CDR2 ANQGSEA. Trimming pared 4 bases from V and 6 bases from J, leaving 18 bases between. Full variable domain (remainder filled in from reference TRBV29-1 and TRBJ1-2): SAVISQKPSRDICQRGTSLTIQCQVDSQVTMMFWYRQQPGQSLTLIATANQGSEATYESGFVIDKFPISRPNLTFSTLTVSNMSPEDSSIYLCSVGQEVDADGYTFGSGTRLTVV.